The table lists the clone carrying this T cell receptor beta chain with a few counts. Its matching antigen is unknown. This sample is drawn from a study of beta chain features in type 1 diabetes. General observations from the study: Insertion counts at VDJ junctions were lower in type 1 diabetes patients, who also showed more deletions there.

Expressed TCRB transcripts got sequenced, as all isolated RNA was reverse transcribed. Some clones are missing from TCRdb's copy, which holds only in-frame ones; the method was immunoSEQ multiplex PCR. The sample shows about 620,000 clones, less than 20% of them seen only once. The material sequenced was naive CD4+ T cells from blood. The clonotype comes from a man between 18 and 29 years old in good health.

The CDR3 sequence: CASSLWDRNYGYTF. The DNA for the CDR3 is TGTGCCAGCAGCTTGTGGGACAGAAACTATGGCTACACCTTC. J is TRBJ1-2 and V is TRBV5-6; 7 bases agree with TRBD1. Trimming at V came to 1 base and at J to 2 bases, leaving 2 bases not matched to a gene. The germline V gene has CDR1 SGHDT and CDR2 YYEEEE. CDR3 length: 14 residues.